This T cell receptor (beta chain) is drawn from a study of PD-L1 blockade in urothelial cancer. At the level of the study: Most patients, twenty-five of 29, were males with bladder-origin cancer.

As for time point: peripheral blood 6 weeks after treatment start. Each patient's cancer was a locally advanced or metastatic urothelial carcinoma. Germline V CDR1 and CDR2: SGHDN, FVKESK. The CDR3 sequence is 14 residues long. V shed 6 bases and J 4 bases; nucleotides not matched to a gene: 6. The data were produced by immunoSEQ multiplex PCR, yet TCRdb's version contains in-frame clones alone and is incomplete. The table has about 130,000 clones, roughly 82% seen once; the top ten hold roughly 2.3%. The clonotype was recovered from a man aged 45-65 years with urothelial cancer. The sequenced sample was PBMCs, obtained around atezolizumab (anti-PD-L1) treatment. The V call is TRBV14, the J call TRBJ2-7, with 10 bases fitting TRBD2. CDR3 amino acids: CASRLAGGGYEQYF. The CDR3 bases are TGTGCCAGCAGGTTAGCGGGAGGAGGGTACGAGCAGTACTTC.